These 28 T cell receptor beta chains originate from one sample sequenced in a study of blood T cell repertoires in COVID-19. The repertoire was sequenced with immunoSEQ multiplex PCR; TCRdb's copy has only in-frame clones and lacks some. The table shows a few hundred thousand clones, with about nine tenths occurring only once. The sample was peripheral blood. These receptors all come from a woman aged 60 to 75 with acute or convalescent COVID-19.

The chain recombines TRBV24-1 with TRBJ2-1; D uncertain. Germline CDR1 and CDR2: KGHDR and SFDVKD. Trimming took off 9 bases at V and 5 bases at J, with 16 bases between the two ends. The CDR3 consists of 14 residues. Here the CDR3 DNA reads TGTGCCACCGCGGTTGGGTCCCCAGACAATGAGCAGTTCTTC. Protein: CATAVGSPDNEQFF.

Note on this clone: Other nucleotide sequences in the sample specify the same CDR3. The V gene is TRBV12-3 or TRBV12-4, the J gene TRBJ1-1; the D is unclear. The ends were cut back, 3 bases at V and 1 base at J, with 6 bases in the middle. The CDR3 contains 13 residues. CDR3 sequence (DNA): TGTGCCAGCAGTTTTGCAGGGAACACTGAAGCTTTCTTT. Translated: CASSFAGNTEAFF.

In nucleotides, the CDR3 is TGTGCCAGCAGCCCTTACAGCCCCCGCATGTATTTT. As protein: CASSPYSPRMYF. The chain is built from TRBV7-8 and TRBJ2-3; no reliable D call. V shed 5 bases and J shed 14 bases, with 17 bases lying between them. Germline CDR1 SGHVS, CDR2 FQNEAQ. The CDR3 is 12 amino acids.

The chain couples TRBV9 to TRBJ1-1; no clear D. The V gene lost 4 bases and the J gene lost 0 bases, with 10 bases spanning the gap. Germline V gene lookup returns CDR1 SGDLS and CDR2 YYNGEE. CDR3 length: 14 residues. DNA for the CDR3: TGTGCCAGCAGCCCAGAGGTTCTGAACACTGAAGCTTTCTTT. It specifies CASSPEVLNTEAFF.

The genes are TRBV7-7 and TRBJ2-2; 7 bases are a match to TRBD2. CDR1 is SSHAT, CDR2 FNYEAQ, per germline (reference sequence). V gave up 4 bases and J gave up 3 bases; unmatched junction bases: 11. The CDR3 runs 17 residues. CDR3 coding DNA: TGTGCCAGCAGCTCCCTAGCACGCCGGGGGGACACCGGGGAGCTGTTTTTT. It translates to CASSSLARRGDTGELFF. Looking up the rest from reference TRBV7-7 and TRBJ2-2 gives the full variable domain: GAGVSQSPRYKVTKRGQDVTLRCDPISSHATLYWYQQALGQGPEFLTYFNYEAQPDKSGLPSDRFSAERPEGSISTLTIQRTEQRDSAMYRCASSSLARRGDTGELFFGEGSRLTVL.

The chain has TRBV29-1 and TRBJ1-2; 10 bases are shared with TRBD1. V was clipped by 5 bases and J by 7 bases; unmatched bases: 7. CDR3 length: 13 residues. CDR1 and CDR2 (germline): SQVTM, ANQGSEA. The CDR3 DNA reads TGCAGCGTTAAAAGACAGGGGGCGCTTGGCTACACCTTC. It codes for CSVKRQGALGYTF.

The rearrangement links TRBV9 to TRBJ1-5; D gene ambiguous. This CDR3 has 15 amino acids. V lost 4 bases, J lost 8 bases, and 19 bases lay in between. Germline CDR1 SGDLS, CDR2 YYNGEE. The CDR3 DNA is TGTGCCAGCAGCTTCCTGGGAGGTCCCTTTGAGCCCCAGCATTTT. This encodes CASSFLGGPFEPQHF.

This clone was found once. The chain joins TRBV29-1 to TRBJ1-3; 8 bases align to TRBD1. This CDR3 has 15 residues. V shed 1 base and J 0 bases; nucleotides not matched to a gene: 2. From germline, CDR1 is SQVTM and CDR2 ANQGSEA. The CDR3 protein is CSVEGTGTSGNTIYF. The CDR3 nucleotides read TGCAGCGTTGAAGGGACAGGGACCTCTGGAAACACCATATATTTT.

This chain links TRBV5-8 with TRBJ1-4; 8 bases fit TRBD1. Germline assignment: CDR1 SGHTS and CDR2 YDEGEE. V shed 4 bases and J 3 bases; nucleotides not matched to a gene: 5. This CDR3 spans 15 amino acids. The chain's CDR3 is CASSPADRANEKLFF. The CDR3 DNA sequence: TGTGCCAGCAGCCCCGCGGACAGGGCTAATGAAAAACTGTTTTTT.

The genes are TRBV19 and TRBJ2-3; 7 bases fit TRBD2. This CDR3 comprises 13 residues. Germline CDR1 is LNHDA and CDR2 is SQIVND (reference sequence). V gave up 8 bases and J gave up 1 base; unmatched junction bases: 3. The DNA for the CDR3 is TGTGCCAGTCGGACTAGTGGCACAGATACGCAGTATTTT. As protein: CASRTSGTDTQYF. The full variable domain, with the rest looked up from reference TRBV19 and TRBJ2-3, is DGGITQSPKYLFRKEGQNVTLSCEQNLNHDAMYWYRQDPGQGLRLIYYSQIVNDFQKGDIAEGYSVSREKKESFPLTVTSAQKNPTAFYLCASRTSGTDTQYFGPGTRLTVL.

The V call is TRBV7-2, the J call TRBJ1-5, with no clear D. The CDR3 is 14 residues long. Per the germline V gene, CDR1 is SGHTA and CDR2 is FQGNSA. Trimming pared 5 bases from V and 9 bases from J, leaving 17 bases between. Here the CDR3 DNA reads TGTGCCAGCAGCCCTAGCGGCGGGTTTGGGCCCCAGCATTTT. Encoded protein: CASSPSGGFGPQHF. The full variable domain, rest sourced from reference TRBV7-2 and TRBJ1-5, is GAGVSQSPSNKVTEKGKDVELRCDPISGHTALYWYRQSLGQGLEFLIYFQGNSAPDKSGLPSDRFSAERTGGSVSTLTIQRTQQEDSAVYLCASSPSGGFGPQHFGDGTRLSIL.

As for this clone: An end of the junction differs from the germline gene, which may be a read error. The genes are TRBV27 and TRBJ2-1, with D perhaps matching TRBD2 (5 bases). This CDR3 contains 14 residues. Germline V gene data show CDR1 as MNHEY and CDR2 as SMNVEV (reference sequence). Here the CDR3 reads CASSLASGPTPGVF. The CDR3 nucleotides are TGTGCCAGCAGTTTGGCCAGCGGCCCAACCCCCGGGGTCTTC.

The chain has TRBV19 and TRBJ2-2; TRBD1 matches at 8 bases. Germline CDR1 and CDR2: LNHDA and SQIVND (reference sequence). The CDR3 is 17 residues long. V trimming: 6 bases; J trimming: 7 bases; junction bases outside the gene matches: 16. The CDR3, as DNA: TGTGCCAGTAGCGTATATGTGGCAGGGGGCGCCGGCGGGGAGCTGTTTTTT. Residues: CASSVYVAGGAGGELFF.

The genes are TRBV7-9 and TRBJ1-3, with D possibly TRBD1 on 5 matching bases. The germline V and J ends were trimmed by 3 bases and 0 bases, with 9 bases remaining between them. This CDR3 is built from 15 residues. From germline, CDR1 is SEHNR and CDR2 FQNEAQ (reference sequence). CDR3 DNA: TGTGCCAGCAGCTTCGGGGGGGTCTCTGGAAACACCATATATTTT. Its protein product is CASSFGGVSGNTIYF.

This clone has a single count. The CDR3 nucleotides are TGTGCCAGCAGTTTTCGGCCTAGCGGGACCAACTCCTACGAGCAGTACTTC. Translation gives CASSFRPSGTNSYEQYF. V is TRBV28 and J is TRBJ2-7; 9 nucleotides match TRBD2. The CDR3 loop spans 17 amino acids. With 3 bases clipped from V and 0 bases from J, the junction kept 9 bases outside the gene matches. Germline CDR1 is MDHEN and CDR2 is SYDVKM.

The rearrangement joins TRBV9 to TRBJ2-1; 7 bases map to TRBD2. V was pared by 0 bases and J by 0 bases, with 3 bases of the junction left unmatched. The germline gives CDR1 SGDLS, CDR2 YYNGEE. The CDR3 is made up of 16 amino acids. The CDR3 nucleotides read TGTGCCAGCAGCGTAGCTGGCGGGAGCTCCTACAATGAGCAGTTCTTC. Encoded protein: CASSVAGGSSYNEQFF.

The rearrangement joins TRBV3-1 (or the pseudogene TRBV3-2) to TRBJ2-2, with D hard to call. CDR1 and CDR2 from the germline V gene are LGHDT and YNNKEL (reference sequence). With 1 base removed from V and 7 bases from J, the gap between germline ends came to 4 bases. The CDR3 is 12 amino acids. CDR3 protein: CASSQAYGELFF. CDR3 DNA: TGTGCCAGCAGCCAAGCGTACGGGGAGCTGTTTTTT.

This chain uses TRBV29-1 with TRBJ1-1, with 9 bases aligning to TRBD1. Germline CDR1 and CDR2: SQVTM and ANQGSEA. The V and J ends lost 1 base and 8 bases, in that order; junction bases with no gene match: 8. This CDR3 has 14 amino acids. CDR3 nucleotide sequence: TGCAGCGTTGAAGGTGGGACAGGGAAAGTAGAAGCTTTCTTT. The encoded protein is CSVEGGTGKVEAFF.

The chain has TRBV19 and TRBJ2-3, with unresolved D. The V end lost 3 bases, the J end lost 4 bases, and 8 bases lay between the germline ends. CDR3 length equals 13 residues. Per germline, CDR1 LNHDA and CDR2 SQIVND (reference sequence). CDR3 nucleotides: TGTGCCAGTAGTATCCCCCCAGCAGATACGCAGTATTTT. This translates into CASSIPPADTQYF.

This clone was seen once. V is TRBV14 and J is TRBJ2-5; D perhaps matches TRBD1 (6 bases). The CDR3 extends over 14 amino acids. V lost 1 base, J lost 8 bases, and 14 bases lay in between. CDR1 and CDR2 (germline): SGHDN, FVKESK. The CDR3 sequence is CASSQAEDSLTQYF. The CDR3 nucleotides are TGTGCCAGCAGCCAAGCGGAGGACAGCCTTACCCAGTACTTC.

This chain's CDR3 is CSVRQGSDSPLHF. In DNA form, the CDR3 reads TGCAGCGTTAGACAGGGGTCTGATTCACCCCTCCACTTT. V and J are TRBV29-1 and TRBJ1-6, with 8 bases identical to TRBD1. The J segment lost 8 bases and the V segment lost 5 bases, leaving 5 bases of the junction unmatched. The CDR3 consists of 13 residues. Germline CDR1 is SQVTM and CDR2 is ANQGSEA.

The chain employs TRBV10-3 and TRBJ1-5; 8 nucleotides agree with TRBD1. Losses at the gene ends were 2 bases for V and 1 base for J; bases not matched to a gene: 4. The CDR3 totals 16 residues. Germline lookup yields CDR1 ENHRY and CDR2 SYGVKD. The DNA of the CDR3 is TGTGCCATCAGTGAGCGGACAGGGACCAGCAATCAGCCCCAGCATTTT. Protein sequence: CAISERTGTSNQPQHF.

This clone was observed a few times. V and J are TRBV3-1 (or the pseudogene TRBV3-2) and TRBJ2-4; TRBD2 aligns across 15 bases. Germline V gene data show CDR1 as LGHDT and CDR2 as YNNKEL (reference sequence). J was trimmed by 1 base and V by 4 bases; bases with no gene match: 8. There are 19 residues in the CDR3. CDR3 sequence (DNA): TGTGCCAGCAGCCCACTGGGACTAGCGGGAGGTCTTGCCAAAAACATTCAGTACTTC. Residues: CASSPLGLAGGLAKNIQYF.

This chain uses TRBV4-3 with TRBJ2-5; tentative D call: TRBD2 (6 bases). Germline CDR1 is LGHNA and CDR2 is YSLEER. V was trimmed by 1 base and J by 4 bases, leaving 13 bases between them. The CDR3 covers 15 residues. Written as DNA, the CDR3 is TGCGCCAGCAGCCAAGCGAGAATCGGGGGAGAGACCCAGTACTTC. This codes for CASSQARIGGETQYF.

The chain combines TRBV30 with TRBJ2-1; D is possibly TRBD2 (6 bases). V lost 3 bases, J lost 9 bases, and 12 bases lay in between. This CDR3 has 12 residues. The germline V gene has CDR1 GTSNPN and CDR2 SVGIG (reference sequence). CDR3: CAWRTLAGEQFF. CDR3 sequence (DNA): TGTGCCTGGAGGACACTAGCAGGTGAGCAGTTCTTC.

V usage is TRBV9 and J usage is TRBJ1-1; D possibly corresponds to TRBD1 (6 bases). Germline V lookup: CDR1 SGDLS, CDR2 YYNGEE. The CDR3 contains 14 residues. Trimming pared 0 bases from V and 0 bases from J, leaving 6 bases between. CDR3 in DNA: TGTGCCAGCAGCGTAGCAGGGGTGAACACTGAAGCTTTCTTT. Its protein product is CASSVAGVNTEAFF. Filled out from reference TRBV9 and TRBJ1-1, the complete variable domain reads DSGVTQTPKHLITATGQRVTLRCSPRSGDLSVYWYQQSLDQGLQFLIQYYNGEERAKGNILERFSAQQFPDLHSELNLSSLELGDSALYFCASSVAGVNTEAFFGQGTRLTVV.

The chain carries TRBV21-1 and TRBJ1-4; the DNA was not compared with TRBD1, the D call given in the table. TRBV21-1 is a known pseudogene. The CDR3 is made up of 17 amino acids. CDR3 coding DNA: TGTGCCAGCAGCAAAGCTGGACAGGGAAAGGGTAATGAAAAACTGTTTTTT. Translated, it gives CASSKAGQGKGNEKLFF.

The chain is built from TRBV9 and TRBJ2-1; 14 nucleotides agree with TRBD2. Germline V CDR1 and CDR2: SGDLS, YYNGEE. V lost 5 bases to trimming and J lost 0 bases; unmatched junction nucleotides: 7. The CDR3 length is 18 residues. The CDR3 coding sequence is TGTGCCAGCAGTCCGGGACTAGCGGGGGAGAGCTCCTACAATGAGCAGTTCTTC. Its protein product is CASSPGLAGESSYNEQFF.